Described below is a single TCR beta chain sequence and its context. Its cognate antigen is unknown. This sample is drawn from a study of a mutant IDH1 vaccine in newly diagnosed glioma. Across the study: The treated population exhibited a male proportion of approximately 62%, a female proportion of approximately 38%, and a mean age of about 40 years. Previous care, which was radiotherapy, temozolomide, or both, most often involved both.

The repertoire was sequenced with immunoSEQ multiplex PCR; TCRdb's copy has only in-frame clones and lacks some. The sample carries 30,000 to 40,000 clones, approximately 82% recorded once. The CDR3 loop spans 16 amino acids. CDR1 is SGHRS and CDR2 is YFSETQ in the germline V gene. Trimming took 5 bases from V and 0 from J; bases not matched to a gene: 7. The time point is: week 35, safety follow-up. With topical imiquimod, each dose of the vaccine consisted of 300 ug of mutant IDH1 20-mer peptide. Administration of eight vaccinations to patients took place in weeks 1, 3, 5, 7, 11, 15, 19, 23. The chain has TRBV5-1 and TRBJ2-3, with 9 bases matching TRBD1. Sequences were derived from PBMCs, sampled from a glioma patient whose treatment included an IDH1 peptide vaccine. This clonotype was obtained from a woman aged 18-29 years with glioma. The CDR3 reads CASRNRGPGSTDTQYF. CDR3 sequence (DNA): TGCGCCAGCAGAAACAGGGGGCCGGGGAGCACAGATACGCAGTATTTT.